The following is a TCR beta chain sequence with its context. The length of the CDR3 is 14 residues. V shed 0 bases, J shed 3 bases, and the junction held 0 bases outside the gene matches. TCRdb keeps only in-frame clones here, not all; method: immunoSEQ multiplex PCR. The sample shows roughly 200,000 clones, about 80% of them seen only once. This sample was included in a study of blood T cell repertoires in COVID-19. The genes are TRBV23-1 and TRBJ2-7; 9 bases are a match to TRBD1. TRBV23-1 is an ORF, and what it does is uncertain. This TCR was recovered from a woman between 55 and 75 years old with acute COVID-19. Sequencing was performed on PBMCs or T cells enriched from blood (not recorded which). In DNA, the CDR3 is TGCGCCAGCAGTCAATCGACAGGGGGCTACGAGCAGTACGTC. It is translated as CASSQSTGGYEQYV.